Listed here is a single T cell receptor (beta chain). Its matching antigen is unknown. This specimen comes from a study of blood T cells in healthy people across ages. There are 12 residues in the CDR3. Deletions cut 5 bases from V and 10 bases from J, with 14 bases between. Germline V lookup: CDR1 MDHEN, CDR2 SYDVKM. Using a J-beta primer mix together with a sample-barcoded 5' primer, a second PCR was run for about 6 to 11 cycles. MiXCR was run by TCRdb on the 5' RACE reads, yielding one entry per CDR3 protein. The sample comprises roughly 830,000 distinct CDR3 sequences, roughly 60% of which are singletons, and 28% rests with the top ten. Donors were healthy Caucasian individuals from Russia aged about 6 to 90. Isolation of PBMCs gave at least 6.5 million cells per sample. Overall study findings and caveats: Diversity estimates from one million T cells were considered underestimates. Expanded clonotype changes were possibly confounded by unknown donor CMV status.

The gene calls are TRBV28 and TRBJ2-5; TRBD1 or TRBD2 may be the D gene (5 bases each). Input material: blood. The origin of this receptor is a young man in good health. The DNA of the CDR3 is TGTGCCAGCAGTCCGGGACCCAATAGCCAGTACTTC. As protein: CASSPGPNSQYF.